These 9 T cell receptor beta chains originate from one sample sequenced in a study of shared clonotypes between healthy human individuals. TCRdb's table, derived via immunoSEQ multiplex PCR, lists solely in-frame clones and lacks some. The table includes approximately 500,000 clones, 81% detected once. The sequenced material came from PBMCs. Receptor source: a middle-aged woman in good health. Some clones in this sample may be carry-over from other donors' samples.

V and J are TRBV7-9 and TRBJ2-4; TRBD1 matches at 9 bases. Germline V CDR1 and CDR2: SEHNR, FQNEAQ (reference sequence). The CDR3 consists of 13 residues. Trimming cost V 3 bases and J 13 bases; bases outside gene matches: 7. CDR3 protein: CASSLGGTGPQYF. The CDR3 DNA follows: TGTGCCAGCAGCTTGGGGGGGACAGGGCCACAGTACTTC.

The chain couples TRBV5-5 to TRBJ2-7; 8 bases are shared with TRBD1. There are 17 residues in the CDR3. V lost 0 bases, J lost 3 bases, and 11 bases stayed unmatched. CDR1 is SGHKS, CDR2 YYEKEE, per germline (reference sequence). CDR3 coding DNA: TGTGCCAGCAGCTTGGGACTCGACAGGGGCGTTGTCTACGAGCAGTACTTC. Protein sequence: CASSLGLDRGVVYEQYF.

This clone was detected once. J is TRBJ1-2 and V is TRBV5-6, with 9 bases that match TRBD1. Germline V gene lookup returns CDR1 SGHDT and CDR2 YYEEEE. Germline trimming cut 4 bases from V and 7 bases from J; bases unmatched to any gene: 11. The CDR3 covers 15 residues. CDR3 region: CASSIPTGTGFGYTF. As DNA, the CDR3 is TGTGCCAGCAGCATACCCACCGGGACAGGGTTTGGCTACACCTTC.

This chain links TRBV4-2 with TRBJ2-7; perhaps TRBD2 as D (5 bases). Trimming pared 0 bases from V and 3 bases from J, leaving 15 bases between. The CDR3 covers 16 residues. Germline V CDR1 and CDR2: LGHNA, YNFKEQ. CDR3 coding DNA: TGTGCCAGCAGCCAAGACTCCTTGAGCGGTATCTACGAGCAGTACTTC. Protein product: CASSQDSLSGIYEQYF.

Notes on this clone: A much larger clone differs from this one at a single base, so this may be a read error. Distinct nucleotide sequences in the sample also encode this CDR3. This sequence joins TRBV18 and TRBJ1-3; possibly TRBD1 for D (5 bases). From germline, CDR1 is KGHSH and CDR2 LQKENI. The CDR3 is made up of 16 amino acids. In DNA form, the CDR3 reads TGTGCCAGCTCACCCCTCGGGACGGCCTCTGGAAACACAATATATTTT. Translating gives CASSPLGTASGNTIYF.

Regarding this clone: With a far larger clone one base away, a read error is the likely cause. The sample has other DNA sequences that encode this CDR3 too. This chain joins TRBV7-9 and TRBJ1-5, with D maybe TRBD1 (6 bases). Germline V gives CDR1 SEHNR, CDR2 FQNEAQ (reference sequence). This CDR3 spans 18 amino acids. CDR3 DNA: TGTGCCAGCAGCTTGGTAGGAGGGGGACTTACGAGCAATCAGCCCCAGCATTTC. Protein sequence: CASSLVGGGLTSNQPQHF.

On this clone: Other DNA sequences of this sample code for an identical CDR3. The chain couples TRBV5-4 to TRBJ2-3; D gene unclear. Germline CDR1 is SGHNT and CDR2 is YYREEE (reference sequence). V lost 0 bases, J lost 0 bases, and 8 bases lay in between. The CDR3 has 15 residues. CDR3 region: CASSLDPLSTDTQYF. CDR3 coding DNA: TGTGCCAGCAGCTTGGACCCCCTGAGCACAGATACGCAGTATTTT.

The V and J genes are TRBV28 and TRBJ2-7; 10 positions match TRBD2. V lost 6 bases, J lost 7 bases, and 9 bases stayed unmatched. The CDR3 extends over 14 amino acids. CDR1 and CDR2 (germline): MDHEN, SYDVKM. CDR3 sequence (DNA): TGTGCCAGCAGCTTACTAGCGGGGCCCTGGGAGCAGTACTTC. Amino acids: CASSLLAGPWEQYF. The full variable domain, rest sourced from reference TRBV28 and TRBJ2-7, is DVKVTQSSRYLVKRTGEKVFLECVQDMDHENMFWYRQDPGLGLRLIYFSYDVKMKEKGDIPEGYSVSREKKERFSLILESASTNQTSMYLCASSLLAGPWEQYFGPGTRLTVT.

The V gene is TRBV6-5, the J gene TRBJ2-1; TRBD2 matches at 12 bases. The CDR3 length is 14 residues. The V gene end was trimmed by 7 bases and the J gene end by 6 bases; junction bases not matched to a gene: 4. In germline, CDR1 is MNHEY, CDR2 SVGAGI. The CDR3 region has the DNA TGTGCCAGCACCACTAGCGGGAGGACCAATGAGCAGTTCTTC. Encoded protein: CASTTSGRTNEQFF.